This T cell receptor (beta chain) was captured in a study of blood T cell repertoires in COVID-19. Background on the study: COVID-19 samples, acute and convalescent, were from the United States, Italy and Spain.

Participant ages covered roughly 18 to 89 years across 24 US areas. Participant-reported clinical history was the basis for cohort assignment. Per the original methods: Quantification of nucleated cells was approximated via reference gene primer amplification. Only in-frame clones appear in the TCRdb table, and some are missing; sequencing was by immunoSEQ multiplex PCR. V and J calls and clone size are as listed in that table; D and trimming were resolved from the DNA. The sample has about 280,000 clones, 90% seen once. The specimen sequenced was PBMCs or T cells enriched from blood (not recorded which). The clonotype comes from a woman in her 30s with acute COVID-19.

The CDR3 region is CASSIRRDRVTDTQYF. CDR3 in DNA: TGTGCCAGCAGTATCCGCCGGGACAGGGTTACAGATACGCAGTATTTT. J is TRBJ2-3 and V is TRBV27; 9 bases are shared with TRBD1. The ends lost 5 bases at V and 3 bases at J; junction bases unmatched: 9. The CDR3 length is 16 residues. In germline, CDR1 is MNHEY, CDR2 SMNVEV (reference sequence).